The rows below give T cell receptor beta chains drawn from one sample of a study of T cell responses to AZD1222 COVID-19 vaccine. Repertoires were generated with immunoSEQ multiplex PCR, while TCRdb's copy carries only in-frame clones and drops some. The data hold 250,000 to 300,000 clones, with approximately 94% observed a single time. The sequenced sample was peripheral blood, obtained 28 days after the second AZD1222 dose. Every receptor here comes from an adult who received the AZD1222 COVID-19 vaccine. The CDR3 runs from the conserved cysteine through the conserved F or W. The order of the fields is J gene, V gene, CDR3 protein.

J: TRBJ2-7
V: TRBV24-1
CDR3: CATSDGRGDGTYEQYF

J: TRBJ2-6
V: TRBV28
CDR3: CASSPGTGRSGANVLTF

J: TRBJ1-5
V: TRBV28
CDR3: CASSYHSTGVDQPQHF

J: TRBJ1-5
V: TRBV2
CDR3: CASRDSLPQPQHF

J: TRBJ1-3
V: TRBV6-5
CDR3: CASSPRTASGNTIYF

J: TRBJ1-1
V: TRBV28
CDR3: CASSFLNRGPFF

J: TRBJ1-5
V: TRBV28
CDR3: CASSFPQPQHF

J: TRBJ2-3
V: TRBV24-1
CDR3: CATSVGGGTDTQYF

J: TRBJ1-1
V: TRBV29-1
CDR3: CSAGVWGEGKAFF

J: TRBJ2-2
V: TRBV5-1
CDR3: CASSRTGQGNTGELFF

J: TRBJ1-2
V: TRBV9
CDR3: CASSVAREPSYGYTF

J: TRBJ2-5
V: TRBV25-1
CDR3: CASPPKGGKETQYF

J: TRBJ2-7
V: TRBV21-1
CDR3: CASRALLAESYEQYF

J: TRBJ2-2
V: TRBV12-3/TRBV12-4
CDR3: CANQASVAGELFF

J: TRBJ1-1
V: TRBV28
CDR3: CASSSTRGRNTEAFF

J: TRBJ2-1
V: TRBV2
CDR3: CASGLAGPYNEQFF

J: TRBJ2-1
V: TRBV4-2
CDR3: CASSPRVWGEQFF

J: TRBJ2-7
V: TRBV27
CDR3: CATSRGAGYEQYF

J: TRBJ2-1
V: TRBV6-5
CDR3: CASSPTSYGEQFF

J: TRBJ2-7
V: TRBV12-3/TRBV12-4
CDR3: CASSNGGPYEQYF

J: TRBJ2-7
V: TRBV5-1
CDR3: CASSAPGQSLEQYF

J: TRBJ1-1
V: TRBV11-1
CDR3: CASRLRGTGRNTEAFF

J: TRBJ2-3
V: TRBV27
CDR3: CASSQGGTSGRGTDTQYF

J: TRBJ1-5
V: TRBV7-7
CDR3: CASSRRGSNQPQHF

J: TRBJ2-3
V: TRBV3-1/TRBV3-2
CDR3: CASSQGYSTQYF

J: TRBJ2-2
V: TRBV28
CDR3: CASSIRELSGTGELFF

J: TRBJ2-2
V: TRBV5-4
CDR3: CASSNGLAANTGELFF

J: TRBJ2-2
V: TRBV5-1
CDR3: CASSLAGVTTGELFF

J: TRBJ2-1
V: TRBV5-1
CDR3: CASSIGTGYNEQFF

J: TRBJ2-7
V: TRBV15
CDR3: CATSTDTDHEQYF

J: TRBJ2-2
V: TRBV29-1
CDR3: CSVVRGVTGELFF

J: TRBJ1-2
V: TRBV18
CDR3: CASSPVEGLSGYTF

J: TRBJ1-4
V: TRBV7-9
CDR3: CASSRTGPNEKLFF

J: TRBJ2-2
V: TRBV7-3
CDR3: CASSPGTPGGELFF

J: TRBJ1-2
V: TRBV15
CDR3: CATSRVVEPNYGYTF

J: TRBJ2-2
V: TRBV2
CDR3: CASSEAWPLRGTGELFF